What follows are 20 T cell receptor beta chains derived from one specimen sequenced in a study of regulatory T cells in long-lasting Graves disease (dated by TCRdb to the early 2020s). Receptor libraries were prepared by multiplex PCR. The listed sequencing device is Illumina HiSeq 4000. CDR3 regions were amplified by Arm-PCR with iRepertoire HTBI primers to construct TCR beta libraries. The public reads were run again by TCRdb, first through fastp at Q25 and then through MiXCR, and only productive beta chains were kept. Every entry covers one CDR3 protein and lists the most common genes and DNA from its rows. In all, the sample holds 200,000 to 250,000 distinct CDR3 sequences, and roughly 19% of those were seen once. The ten largest clones represent about 10% of the sample. In the paper's terms, the time point label means: newly diagnosed GD, antithyroid drugs for less than 3 months. RNA was extracted from PBMCs in TRIzol for both TCR sequencing and RNA sequencing.

This sample also belongs to another study, concerning T cells in Graves' hyperthyroidism and ophthalmopathy.

Sequenced material: peripheral blood mononuclear cells (PBMCs), taken at new diagnosis, from a patient treated with antithyroid drugs. The receptors come from a woman younger than 45 with Graves disease. Donor details come from another sample of the same person, matched by shared clones.

This clonotype was counted many times. The junction departs from germline at one end; a sequencing error may be responsible. V is TRBV5-1 and J is TRBJ1-6; maybe TRBD1 (5 bases). CDR1 and CDR2 from the germline V gene are SGHRS and YFSETQ. This CDR3 contains 14 residues. CDR3 amino acids: CASSLAWGVSPLHF. CDR3 sequence (DNA): TGTGCCAGCAGCTTGGCGTGGGGGGTGTCACCCCTCCACTTT.

This clonotype was counted at least ten times. The chain recombines TRBV6-1 with TRBJ2-2; D tentatively fits TRBD1 or TRBD2 (6 bases each). CDR3 length: 14 amino acids. Germline V CDR1 and CDR2: MNHNS, SASEGT. Trimming left V 8 bases short and J 6 bases short, with 16 bases between. DNA of the CDR3: TGTGCCAGCGGAGGGGGAAGGTCCGCCGGGGAGCTGTTTTTT. Amino acids: CASGGGRSAGELFF.

A word on this clonotype: It is likely a read error: a sequence one base away is far more abundant. This rearrangement joins TRBV11-3 to TRBJ2-1; no firm D call. The V gene's germline CDR1 is SGHNT and CDR2 YENEEA. This CDR3 is 13 amino acids long. CDR3 sequence (DNA): TGTGTCAGCAGCTTGATACGGAGCAATGAGCAGTTCTTC. Its protein is CVSSLIRSNEQFF.

This clonotype was counted at least ten times. The chain recombines TRBV6-5 with TRBJ1-2; D is unresolved. CDR3 length: 14 residues. Germline CDR1 MNHEY, CDR2 SVGAGI. V was shortened by 0 bases and J by 4 bases, with 9 bases between the two germline ends. This CDR3 is CASSYSSAGYGYTF. The CDR3 nucleotides are TGTGCCAGCAGTTACTCGTCAGCAGGCTATGGCTACACCTTC.

With regard to this clonotype: The junction departs from germline at one end; a sequencing error may be responsible. J is TRBJ1-4 and V is TRBV4-1; no definite D call. CDR1 and CDR2 from the germline V gene are MGHRA and YSYEKL. The CDR3 sequence is 12 residues long. The CDR3: CASSPGFEKLLF. CDR3 nucleotide sequence: TGCGCCAGCAGCCCAGGCTTTGAAAAACTGCTTTTT.

There are many counts of this clonotype. The chain has TRBV7-2 and TRBJ1-4, with a weak D call TRBD1 (5 bases). Germline V lookup: CDR1 SGHTA, CDR2 FQGNSA. The CDR3 runs 14 residues. Trimming stripped 1 base from V and 8 bases from J, with 11 bases between. Written as DNA, the CDR3 is TGTGCCAGCAGCTTAGATCAGGGTGCAGAAAAACTGTTTTTT. It translates to CASSLDQGAEKLFF. Full variable domain (outside the CDR3, taken from reference TRBV7-2 and TRBJ1-4): GAGVSQSPSNKVTEKGKDVELRCDPISGHTALYWYRQSLGQGLEFLIYFQGNSAPDKSGLPSDRFSAERTGGSVSTLTIQRTQQEDSAVYLCASSLDQGAEKLFFGSGTQLSVL.

This clonotype was seen many times. The V gene is TRBV28, the J gene TRBJ1-2; tentative D call: TRBD1 (5 bases). The CDR3 sequence is 14 residues long. Germline V gene data show CDR1 as MDHEN and CDR2 as SYDVKM. V lost 5 bases, J lost 8 bases, and 18 bases lay in between. DNA for the CDR3: TGTGCCAGCAGTCTCGACTCGGGGGTGAGAGGCTACACCTTC. This sequence encodes CASSLDSGVRGYTF.

Concerning this clonotype: A single base is all that separates this from a far larger clone, so a read error is likely. The V call is TRBV3-1, the J call TRBJ1-1, with TRBD1 matching 11 bases. Germline V lookup: CDR1 LGHDT, CDR2 YNNKEL (reference sequence). Trimming took 6 bases from V and 4 from J; bases not matched to a gene: 7. CDR3 size: 15 residues. The CDR3 reads CASSPWTGGCTEAFF. The CDR3, as DNA: TGTGCCAGCAGTCCCTGGACAGGGGGCTGCACTGAAGCTTTCTTT.

The V gene is TRBV7-9, the J gene TRBJ2-1; 7 bases align to TRBD2. The CDR3 sequence is 15 residues long. Germline CDR1 reads SEHNR; CDR2 reads FQNEAQ (reference sequence). The V and J ends lost 5 bases and 3 bases, in that order; junction bases with no gene match: 7. This chain's CDR3 is CASSPGGKDYNEQFF. The CDR3, as DNA: TGTGCCAGCAGCCCCGGGGGGAAGGACTACAATGAGCAGTTCTTC.

This clonotype was recorded at least ten times. V usage is TRBV6-1 and J usage is TRBJ1-4, with D hard to call. There are 15 residues in the CDR3. V lost 7 bases and J lost 2, with 14 bases in between. Germline assignment: CDR1 MNHNS and CDR2 SASEGT. The CDR3 DNA reads as TGTGCCAGCACGCGGAGGGAAGGCACTAATGAAAAACTGTTTTTT. Protein product: CASTRREGTNEKLFF.

This clonotype occurred many times. The V and J genes are TRBV27 and TRBJ2-1; 7 bases fit TRBD2. CDR3 length: 15 residues. Germline CDR1 is MNHEY and CDR2 is SMNVEV (reference sequence). V dropped 2 bases and J dropped 6; count of bases not matched to a gene: 7. CDR3 residues: CASSLGWASGNEQFF. The CDR3 bases are TGTGCCAGCAGTTTAGGGTGGGCTAGCGGCAATGAGCAGTTCTTC.

This clonotype was seen ten or more times. The chain carries TRBV28 and TRBJ2-3; D is unresolved. The germline CDR1 and CDR2 sequences are MDHEN and SYDVKM. This CDR3 is built from 14 residues. Deletions cut 5 bases from V and 1 base from J, with 10 bases between. CDR3 region: CASSKAGRTDTQYF. CDR3 DNA: TGTGCCAGCAGTAAGGCAGGACGCACAGATACGCAGTATTTT. The complete variable domain, with remaining parts taken from reference TRBV28 and TRBJ2-3, reads DVKVTQSSRYLVKRTGEKVFLECVQDMDHENMFWYRQDPGLGLRLIYFSYDVKMKEKGDIPEGYSVSREKKERFSLILESASTNQTSMYLCASSKAGRTDTQYFGPGTRLTVL.

This clonotype was counted ten times or more. The chain recombines TRBV9 with TRBJ1-1, with D hard to call. The CDR3 sequence is 14 residues long. In germline, CDR1 is SGDLS, CDR2 YYNGEE. Trimming removed 0 bases from V and 0 bases from J, with 6 bases in between. As DNA, the CDR3 is TGTGCCAGCAGCGTAGGAGCACTGAACACTGAAGCTTTCTTT. It yields the protein CASSVGALNTEAFF.

This clonotype was seen many times. The chain carries TRBV10-3 and TRBJ2-2; no clear D. Germline assignment: CDR1 ENHRY and CDR2 SYGVKD. The V gene lost 0 bases and the J gene lost 2 bases, with 1 base spanning the gap. This CDR3 is 13 amino acids long. The CDR3 bases are TGTGCCATCAGTGAGTCAAACACCGGGGAGCTGTTTTTT. Translation: CAISESNTGELFF.

In this sample, this clonotype turned up many times. The V gene is TRBV27, the J gene TRBJ2-7; D not certain. The V gene's germline CDR1 is MNHEY and CDR2 SMNVEV (reference sequence). The CDR3 sequence is 15 residues long. Trimming removed 7 bases at V and 2 bases at J, with 18 bases between. In nucleotides, the CDR3 is TGTGCCAGCATTCAAACCGCCTTTCCCCCCTACGAGCAGTACTTC. Its translation is CASIQTAFPPYEQYF.

This clonotype was observed at least ten times. The chain uses TRBV12-3 or TRBV12-4 and TRBJ2-5, with 7 bases lining up with TRBD1. After removal of 5 bases from V and 2 bases from J, the junction contained 2 bases not matched to a gene. This CDR3 contains 13 residues. CDR3 sequence: CASSEGAQETQYF. The DNA for the CDR3 is TGTGCCAGCAGTGAGGGGGCACAAGAGACCCAGTACTTC.

This clonotype has ten or more counts. The chain couples TRBV24-1 to TRBJ1-2; D is unclear. The CDR3 is 12 residues long. Germline V gives CDR1 KGHDR, CDR2 SFDVKD. V shed 1 base and J shed 5 bases, with 4 bases lying between them. CDR3 coding DNA: TGTGCCACCAGTGATTTTGGGTATGGCTACACCTTC. Amino acid sequence: CATSDFGYGYTF.

Only a few counts were recorded for this clonotype. The chain is built from TRBV6-1 and TRBJ1-1; 11 bases agree with TRBD1. CDR1 is MNHNS, CDR2 SASEGT, per germline. V shed 6 bases and J 4 bases; nucleotides not matched to a gene: 7. There are 15 residues in the CDR3. The chain's CDR3 is CASRPGTGGITEAFF. The CDR3 nucleotides read TGTGCCAGCAGACCCGGGACAGGGGGGATCACTGAAGCTTTCTTT.

This clonotype was counted many times. This rearrangement joins TRBV12-3 or TRBV12-4 to TRBJ1-1; no clear D gene. V was cut by 6 bases and J by 9 bases, with 11 bases left in between. There are 11 residues in the CDR3. The CDR3 protein is CASSPGGKAFF. CDR3 bases: TGTGCCAGCAGCCCCGGAGGGAAAGCTTTCTTT.

This chain joins TRBV2 and TRBJ2-1, with 11 bases fitting TRBD1. The V gene's germline CDR1 is SNHLY and CDR2 FYNNEI. This CDR3 region has 14 residues. V lost 8 bases and J lost 7; bases outside the gene matches: 7. The CDR3 protein is CASRTGQGGNEQFF. The CDR3 coding sequence is TGTGCCAGCCGTACGGGACAGGGGGGAAATGAGCAGTTCTTC.